A selection of T cell receptor beta chains follows, all from one sample in a study of blood T cell repertoires in COVID-19. The table came from immunoSEQ multiplex PCR; TCRdb's copy has only in-frame clones and leaves some out. The repertoire includes over 250,000 clones, more than 70% of them detected once, and about 5.7% sits in the top ten. The sample was PBMCs or T cells enriched from blood (not recorded which). These receptors all stem from a woman in her twenties or thirties who had recovered from COVID-19. The CDR3 runs from the conserved cysteine through the conserved F or W. Fields, in order: clone size, V gene, D gene, J gene, CDR3 protein, CDR3 DNA. The D gene is left open where the match is weak. The size entry is marked missing in some rows and otherwise reads once, few, many or a size class.

clone size: NA; V gene: TRBV19; D gene: TRBD1; J gene: TRBJ2-3; CDR3 protein: CASTQQTGGTDTQYF; CDR3 DNA: TGTGCCAGTACCCAACAGACAGGGGGCACAGATACGCAGTATTTT
clone size: NA; V gene: TRBV6-2/TRBV6-3; D gene: TRBD1; J gene: TRBJ2-7; CDR3 protein: CASSISGTGSYEQYF; CDR3 DNA: TGTGCCAGCAGCATCTCCGGGACAGGGTCCTACGAGCAGTACTTC
clone size: NA; V gene: TRBV4-2; D gene: NA; J gene: TRBJ1-1; CDR3 protein: CASSRGNSVNTEAFF; CDR3 DNA: TGTGCCAGCAGCAGAGGAAATTCAGTGAACACTGAAGCTTTCTTT
clone size: NA; V gene: TRBV7-9; D gene: TRBD2; J gene: TRBJ2-6; CDR3 protein: CASSSSLAALSGANVLTF; CDR3 DNA: TGTGCCAGCAGCAGTTCACTAGCGGCCCTCTCTGGGGCCAACGTCCTGACTTTC
clone size: NA; V gene: TRBV14; D gene: TRBD1; J gene: TRBJ1-1; CDR3 protein: CASSQDTHTGVAFF; CDR3 DNA: TGTGCCAGCAGCCAAGACACCCACACAGGGGTTGCTTTCTTT
clone size: NA; V gene: TRBV2; D gene: NA; J gene: TRBJ2-3; CDR3 protein: CASSEAQATTDTQYF; CDR3 DNA: TGTGCCAGCAGTGAAGCTCAAGCGACCACAGATACGCAGTATTTT
clone size: NA; V gene: TRBV10-3; D gene: NA; J gene: TRBJ1-3; CDR3 protein: CAISEGGTYLSSGNTIYF; CDR3 DNA: TGTGCCATCAGTGAGGGGGGGACGTATCTCTCTTCAGGAAACACCATATATTTT
clone size: NA; V gene: TRBV4-2; D gene: TRBD1; J gene: TRBJ1-5; CDR3 protein: CASSQAGTVNQPQHF; CDR3 DNA: TGTGCCAGCAGCCAAGCCGGGACAGTCAATCAGCCCCAGCATTTT
clone size: many; V gene: TRBV6-5; D gene: NA; J gene: TRBJ1-1; CDR3 protein: CASTPSEGLWYEAFF; CDR3 DNA: TGTGCCAGCACTCCTAGCGAGGGGCTTTGGTATGAAGCTTTCTTT
clone size: NA; V gene: TRBV11-2; D gene: NA; J gene: TRBJ2-2; CDR3 protein: CASSRWATGELFF; CDR3 DNA: TGTGCCAGCAGCCGTTGGGCCACCGGGGAGCTGTTTTTT
clone size: NA; V gene: TRBV4-3; D gene: NA; J gene: TRBJ2-3; CDR3 protein: CASSSRPGFADTQYF; CDR3 DNA: TGCGCCAGCAGCTCTAGACCCGGATTTGCAGATACGCAGTATTTT
clone size: NA; V gene: TRBV27; D gene: NA; J gene: TRBJ1-2; CDR3 protein: CASSLGAGSNYGYTF; CDR3 DNA: TGTGCCAGCAGTTTAGGGGCTGGGTCGAACTATGGCTACACCTTC
clone size: NA; V gene: TRBV9; D gene: NA; J gene: TRBJ1-4; CDR3 protein: CASSYGQGSEKLFF; CDR3 DNA: TGTGCCAGCAGCTATGGGCAGGGGAGTGAAAAACTGTTTTTT
clone size: few; V gene: TRBV30; D gene: TRBD1; J gene: TRBJ1-5; CDR3 protein: CAWADGTGDQPQHF; CDR3 DNA: TGTGCCTGGGCAGACGGGACAGGGGATCAGCCCCAGCATTTT
clone size: NA; V gene: TRBV5-6; D gene: TRBD1; J gene: TRBJ1-6; CDR3 protein: CASSLVPGGTGGSPLHF; CDR3 DNA: TGTGCCAGCAGCTTGGTACCGGGTGGGACAGGAGGATCACCCCTCCACTTT
clone size: NA; V gene: TRBV12-3/TRBV12-4; D gene: NA; J gene: TRBJ1-1; CDR3 protein: CASWGVFDTEAFF; CDR3 DNA: TGTGCCAGCTGGGGGGTTTTCGACACTGAAGCTTTCTTT
clone size: NA; V gene: TRBV28; D gene: NA; J gene: TRBJ1-5; CDR3 protein: CATQPSRSEGQPQHF; CDR3 DNA: TGTGCCACCCAACCCTCGAGGAGCGAGGGACAGCCCCAGCATTTT
clone size: NA; V gene: TRBV12-3/TRBV12-4; D gene: TRBD1; J gene: TRBJ2-7; CDR3 protein: CASSSGQPYEQYF; CDR3 DNA: TGTGCCAGCAGTTCGGGACAGCCCTACGAGCAGTACTTC
clone size: NA; V gene: TRBV5-5; D gene: NA; J gene: TRBJ2-3; CDR3 protein: CASRLGGARDTQYF; CDR3 DNA: TGTGCCAGCAGGCTGGGGGGGGCCAGGGATACGCAGTATTTT
clone size: NA; V gene: TRBV18; D gene: NA; J gene: TRBJ1-6; CDR3 protein: CASSPPPAGNSPLHF; CDR3 DNA: TGTGCCAGCTCACCACCACCGGCGGGCAATTCACCCCTCCACTTT
clone size: few; V gene: TRBV29-1; D gene: NA; J gene: TRBJ1-3; CDR3 protein: CSVETFSGNTIYF; CDR3 DNA: TGCAGCGTTGAGACATTCTCTGGAAACACCATATATTTT
clone size: NA; V gene: TRBV6-2/TRBV6-3; D gene: NA; J gene: TRBJ2-3; CDR3 protein: CASSPWRGRPHTDTQYF; CDR3 DNA: TGTGCCAGCAGTCCCTGGCGGGGGCGACCCCACACAGATACGCAGTATTTT
clone size: NA; V gene: TRBV5-6; D gene: TRBD2; J gene: TRBJ2-7; CDR3 protein: CASSWAGDTYEQYF; CDR3 DNA: TGTGCCAGCAGCTGGGCGGGGGATACCTACGAGCAGTACTTC
clone size: NA; V gene: TRBV11-3; D gene: NA; J gene: TRBJ1-1; CDR3 protein: CASSLDRNTEAFF; CDR3 DNA: TGTGCCAGCAGCTTAGATCGTAACACTGAAGCTTTCTTT
clone size: few; V gene: TRBV28; D gene: TRBD1; J gene: TRBJ1-1; CDR3 protein: CASNPYLDRGKRTEAFF; CDR3 DNA: TGTGCCAGCAATCCTTACCTTGACAGGGGGAAGCGGACTGAAGCTTTCTTT
clone size: NA; V gene: TRBV6-5; D gene: NA; J gene: TRBJ1-2; CDR3 protein: CASKRSEKYGYTF; CDR3 DNA: TGTGCCAGCAAGAGGTCAGAAAAATATGGCTACACCTTC
clone size: NA; V gene: TRBV5-4; D gene: TRBD1; J gene: TRBJ1-2; CDR3 protein: CASSLGGTADGAF; CDR3 DNA: TGTGCCAGCAGCTTAGGCGGGACAGCAGATGGAGCCTTC
clone size: NA; V gene: TRBV7-2; D gene: TRBD2; J gene: TRBJ2-7; CDR3 protein: CASSEYGRVNYEQYF; CDR3 DNA: TGTGCCAGCAGCGAATATGGGAGGGTGAACTACGAGCAGTACTTC
clone size: NA; V gene: TRBV28; D gene: NA; J gene: TRBJ1-5; CDR3 protein: CASSRRGGNQPQHF; CDR3 DNA: TGTGCCAGCAGCCGCCGGGGAGGCAATCAGCCCCAGCATTTT
clone size: NA; V gene: TRBV5-4; D gene: TRBD2; J gene: TRBJ2-2; CDR3 protein: CASSEGGAGELFF; CDR3 DNA: TGTGCCAGCAGCGAGGGAGGGGCCGGGGAGCTGTTTTTT
clone size: NA; V gene: TRBV7-2; D gene: TRBD1; J gene: TRBJ1-2; CDR3 protein: CASSLDWTGTVDPYGYTF; CDR3 DNA: TGTGCCAGCAGCTTAGATTGGACAGGGACGGTGGACCCCTATGGCTACACCTTC
clone size: NA; V gene: TRBV19; D gene: NA; J gene: TRBJ1-2; CDR3 protein: CASSVGVASGYTF; CDR3 DNA: TGTGCCAGTAGCGTGGGCGTGGCCTCTGGCTACACCTTC
clone size: NA; V gene: TRBV3-1/TRBV3-2; D gene: NA; J gene: TRBJ1-1; CDR3 protein: CASRGGWTEAFF; CDR3 DNA: TGTGCCAGCAGAGGGGGTTGGACTGAAGCTTTCTTT
clone size: NA; V gene: TRBV19; D gene: NA; J gene: TRBJ1-5; CDR3 protein: CASSIREFQPQHF; CDR3 DNA: TGTGCCAGTAGTATTCGAGAATTCCAGCCCCAGCATTTT
clone size: NA; V gene: TRBV5-4; D gene: TRBD1; J gene: TRBJ1-1; CDR3 protein: CASSLPGQGMRTEAFF; CDR3 DNA: TGTGCCAGCAGCCTACCGGGACAGGGGATGAGAACTGAAGCTTTCTTT
clone size: NA; V gene: TRBV7-2; D gene: TRBD1; J gene: TRBJ1-4; CDR3 protein: CASSLRQGGNEKLFF; CDR3 DNA: TGTGCCAGCAGCCTCAGACAGGGTGGTAATGAAAAACTGTTTTTT
clone size: NA; V gene: TRBV4-3; D gene: TRBD1; J gene: TRBJ2-3; CDR3 protein: CASSQQYRGMPDTQYF; CDR3 DNA: TGCGCCAGCAGCCAACAATACAGGGGGATGCCAGATACGCAGTATTTT
clone size: NA; V gene: TRBV7-8; D gene: NA; J gene: TRBJ1-2; CDR3 protein: CASSLDRAREDYGYTF; CDR3 DNA: TGTGCCAGCAGCTTAGATCGTGCCAGGGAGGACTATGGCTACACCTTC
clone size: NA; V gene: TRBV29-1; D gene: TRBD2; J gene: TRBJ2-7; CDR3 protein: CSAAIAGGSYEQYF; CDR3 DNA: TGCAGCGCCGCCATAGCGGGGGGCTCCTACGAGCAGTACTTC
clone size: few; V gene: TRBV7-3; D gene: NA; J gene: TRBJ2-2; CDR3 protein: CASSLGRSAGELFF; CDR3 DNA: TGTGCCAGCAGCTTAGGGAGGTCGGCCGGGGAGCTGTTTTTT